A selection of T cell receptor beta chains follows, all from one sample in a study of cytomegalovirus exposure and HLA in healthy donors. Measured with immunoSEQ multiplex PCR; TCRdb has only the in-frame clones, and not every one. This table lists 21,000 or so clones. Sequencing input: PBMCs. The receptors were sampled from a man aged 55 to 70 in good health and CMV-seropositive. The CDR3 runs from the conserved cysteine through the conserved F or W. A D gene is named only where the DNA matches it firmly. Only part of the rows carry a size: once, few, many, or a class if the clone is expanded.

V gene: TRBV14
D gene: NA
clone size: NA
J gene: TRBJ2-3
CDR3 DNA: TGTGCCAGCAGCCCCCCGAGGTTTGGAAGCACAGATACGCAGTATTTT
CDR3 protein: CASSPPRFGSTDTQYF

V gene: TRBV29-1
D gene: TRBD2
clone size: NA
J gene: TRBJ2-4
CDR3 DNA: TGCAGCGTTAGGACTAGCGGGTTTGACATTCAGTACTTC
CDR3 protein: CSVRTSGFDIQYF

V gene: TRBV11-3
D gene: TRBD1
clone size: NA
J gene: TRBJ1-1
CDR3 DNA: TGTGCCAGCAGCTTAGATCAGGGGGACACTGAAGCTTTCTTT
CDR3 protein: CASSLDQGDTEAFF

V gene: TRBV19
D gene: TRBD2
clone size: NA
J gene: TRBJ2-7
CDR3 DNA: TGTGCCAGTAGTATGGCCTTCCGCGGGAGTACCTACGAGCAGTACTTC
CDR3 protein: CASSMAFRGSTYEQYF

V gene: TRBV7-9
D gene: NA
clone size: NA
J gene: TRBJ1-2
CDR3 DNA: TGTGCCAGCAGCTTAGGGGAGGGCCACTATGGCTACACCTTC
CDR3 protein: CASSLGEGHYGYTF

V gene: TRBV19
D gene: TRBD1
clone size: NA
J gene: TRBJ1-2
CDR3 DNA: TGTGCCAGCGGGACAGGGCCTAACTATGGCTACACCTTC
CDR3 protein: CASGTGPNYGYTF

V gene: TRBV5-1
D gene: NA
clone size: NA
J gene: TRBJ1-1
CDR3 DNA: TGCGCCAGCAGCCCACGGACAGCTTCCATGAACACTGAAGCTTTCTTT
CDR3 protein: CASSPRTASMNTEAFF

V gene: TRBV30
D gene: TRBD1
clone size: NA
J gene: TRBJ1-2
CDR3 DNA: TGTGCCGGTCCGGGACAGAACTATGGCTACACCTTC
CDR3 protein: CAGPGQNYGYTF

V gene: TRBV19
D gene: NA
clone size: NA
J gene: TRBJ1-1
CDR3 DNA: TGTGCCAGTAGCCTCAGGGGAGTCGCTGAAGCTTTCTTT
CDR3 protein: CASSLRGVAEAFF

V gene: TRBV6-1
D gene: TRBD1
clone size: NA
J gene: TRBJ1-4
CDR3 DNA: TGTGCCAGCAGTGTCCAGGGGGCACTTGAAAAACTGTTTTTT
CDR3 protein: CASSVQGALEKLFF

V gene: TRBV7-7
D gene: TRBD2
clone size: NA
J gene: TRBJ2-1
CDR3 DNA: TGTGCCAGCAGCCCCTTGGCTAGCGGGAGGAACAATGAGCAGTTCTTC
CDR3 protein: CASSPLASGRNNEQFF

V gene: TRBV5-1
D gene: NA
clone size: NA
J gene: TRBJ2-6
CDR3 DNA: TGCGCCAGCAGCAAAGAGATCTCTGGGGCCAACGTCCTGACTTTC
CDR3 protein: CASSKEISGANVLTF

V gene: TRBV4-1
D gene: TRBD2
clone size: NA
J gene: TRBJ2-5
CDR3 DNA: TGCGCCAGCAGCCAAACAGGACTAGCGGGAGCTTCAGAGACCCAGTACTTC
CDR3 protein: CASSQTGLAGASETQYF

V gene: TRBV5-1
D gene: TRBD2
clone size: NA
J gene: TRBJ2-3
CDR3 DNA: TGCGCCAGCAGCGGTGGGACTAGCGGGAGCACAGATACGCAGTATTTT
CDR3 protein: CASSGGTSGSTDTQYF

V gene: TRBV18
D gene: NA
clone size: NA
J gene: TRBJ1-5
CDR3 DNA: TGTGCCAGCTCACCTACACAAAATCAGCCCCAGCATTTT
CDR3 protein: CASSPTQNQPQHF

V gene: TRBV7-9
D gene: NA
clone size: NA
J gene: TRBJ1-2
CDR3 DNA: TGTGCCAGCAGCTCTCGCCTGGAGCCCTACACCTTC
CDR3 protein: CASSSRLEPYTF

V gene: TRBV11-2
D gene: TRBD1
clone size: NA
J gene: TRBJ1-1
CDR3 DNA: TGTGCCAGCAGCTTAGAGCAGGGGGCCACTGAAGCTTTCTTT
CDR3 protein: CASSLEQGATEAFF

V gene: TRBV5-1
D gene: TRBD2
clone size: NA
J gene: TRBJ2-1
CDR3 DNA: TGCGCCAGCAGCTCCCCCGGGACTAGCGGGATGGGATCCTACAATGAGCAGTTCTTC
CDR3 protein: CASSSPGTSGMGSYNEQFF

V gene: TRBV18
D gene: TRBD2
clone size: NA
J gene: TRBJ2-1
CDR3 DNA: TGTGCCAGCTCAACGCGGCTAGCGGGATTCTCTGAGCAGTTCTTC
CDR3 protein: CASSTRLAGFSEQFF

V gene: TRBV18
D gene: NA
clone size: NA
J gene: TRBJ1-5
CDR3 DNA: TGTGCCAGCTCACCCCAGGGAAATCAGCCCCAGCATTTT
CDR3 protein: CASSPQGNQPQHF

V gene: TRBV6-6
D gene: NA
clone size: NA
J gene: TRBJ1-1
CDR3 DNA: TGTGCCAGCAGTTATTCACAGGGTGGCACTGAAGCTTTCTTT
CDR3 protein: CASSYSQGGTEAFF

V gene: TRBV6-1
D gene: TRBD1
clone size: NA
J gene: TRBJ1-5
CDR3 DNA: TGTGCCAGCAGGGGTAACCTCGGACAGGTCGGGCCCCAGCATTTT
CDR3 protein: CASRGNLGQVGPQHF

V gene: TRBV9
D gene: TRBD2
clone size: NA
J gene: TRBJ2-7
CDR3 DNA: TGTGCCAGCAGCTCAAGCGGGGGGAGTCTATTCGAGCAGTACTTC
CDR3 protein: CASSSSGGSLFEQYF

V gene: TRBV9
D gene: NA
clone size: NA
J gene: TRBJ2-5
CDR3 DNA: TGTGCCAGCAGCGTACTAGGAGGCTACGAGACCCAGTACTTC
CDR3 protein: CASSVLGGYETQYF

V gene: TRBV19
D gene: NA
clone size: NA
J gene: TRBJ1-1
CDR3 DNA: TGTGCCAGTAAAGGCAGGGGCGACACTGAAGCTTTCTTT
CDR3 protein: CASKGRGDTEAFF

V gene: TRBV5-1
D gene: TRBD1
clone size: NA
J gene: TRBJ1-2
CDR3 DNA: TGCGCCAGCAGCCCGGAGGGGGCGGGAGGCTACACCTTC
CDR3 protein: CASSPEGAGGYTF

V gene: TRBV9
D gene: TRBD2
clone size: NA
J gene: TRBJ2-7
CDR3 DNA: TGTGCCAGCAGCGTCGAGACGATGACGGGGGGCGAGCAGTACTTC
CDR3 protein: CASSVETMTGGEQYF

V gene: TRBV19
D gene: NA
clone size: NA
J gene: TRBJ1-2
CDR3 DNA: TGTGCCAGTAGCCGCCGAGAGACAACCTTCCTTAACTATGGCTACACCTTC
CDR3 protein: CASSRRETTFLNYGYTF

V gene: TRBV20-1
D gene: TRBD2
clone size: NA
J gene: TRBJ2-5
CDR3 DNA: TGCAGTGCTAGATTAACGGGGGGGAAGTACTTC
CDR3 protein: CSARLTGGKYF

V gene: TRBV18
D gene: NA
clone size: NA
J gene: TRBJ1-1
CDR3 DNA: TGTGCCAGCTCACCCCAATCCACTGAAGCTTTCTTT
CDR3 protein: CASSPQSTEAFF

V gene: TRBV4-1
D gene: NA
clone size: NA
J gene: TRBJ2-3
CDR3 DNA: TGCGCCAGCAGCCAACCGAGCACAGATACGCAGTATTTT
CDR3 protein: CASSQPSTDTQYF

V gene: TRBV18
D gene: NA
clone size: NA
J gene: TRBJ2-6
CDR3 DNA: TGTGCCAGCTCAACAGGACAGCGAAGCTCTGGGGCCAACGTCCTGACTTTC
CDR3 protein: CASSTGQRSSGANVLTF

V gene: TRBV5-1
D gene: TRBD1
clone size: NA
J gene: TRBJ2-7
CDR3 DNA: TGCGCCAGCAGCAGGGGACAGGGTACGGGCGAGCAGTACTTC
CDR3 protein: CASSRGQGTGEQYF

V gene: TRBV29-1
D gene: TRBD1
clone size: NA
J gene: TRBJ2-2
CDR3 DNA: TGCAGCGTCGGGACAGATTTTTACGGGACCGGGGAGCTGTTTTTT
CDR3 protein: CSVGTDFYGTGELFF

V gene: TRBV5-6
D gene: TRBD1
clone size: NA
J gene: TRBJ1-5
CDR3 DNA: TGTGCCAGCAGCAGGACAGGGGGCGCAGGGGGCAATCAGCCCCAGCATTTT
CDR3 protein: CASSRTGGAGGNQPQHF

V gene: TRBV6-1
D gene: TRBD1
clone size: medium-sized
J gene: TRBJ2-5
CDR3 DNA: TGTGCCAGCAACCTCGCAGGGGGCGAGGGGACCCAGTACTTC
CDR3 protein: CASNLAGGEGTQYF

V gene: TRBV10-3
D gene: NA
clone size: NA
J gene: TRBJ2-1
CDR3 DNA: TGTGCCATCAGTCGCCGGGACACCTACAATGAGCAGTTCTTC
CDR3 protein: CAISRRDTYNEQFF

V gene: TRBV11-2
D gene: TRBD1
clone size: NA
J gene: TRBJ1-2
CDR3 DNA: TGTGCCAGCAGCTTAAGGGCAGGGGGCAACTATGGCTACACCTTC
CDR3 protein: CASSLRAGGNYGYTF

V gene: TRBV6-6
D gene: TRBD1
clone size: NA
J gene: TRBJ2-7
CDR3 DNA: TGTGCCAGCAGTTACTATGGGACAGGCTACGAGCAGTACTTC
CDR3 protein: CASSYYGTGYEQYF